This TCR beta chain was retrieved from a study of cytomegalovirus exposure and HLA in healthy donors. General study points: Later analysis associated a missense DCLRE1C variant with TCR beta V- and J-gene trimming. Cytomegalovirus-associated TCR beta chains were listed, numbering 150 to 200. Reports showed the classifier diagnosing cytomegalovirus status with high specificity and sensitivity.

Trimming left V 6 bases short and J 7 bases short, with 25 bases between. The CDR3 is 16 residues long. CDR1 is LNHDA and CDR2 is SQIVND in the germline V gene (reference sequence). On this clone: Its target is unknown.

PCR amplification relied on 60 Vbeta primers (plus 13 Jbeta primers). In the original processing: Unique TCR beta chains totaled about 78 million in a later count, with roughly 11 million of them shared. The method was immunoSEQ multiplex PCR; TCRdb's version includes in-frame clones alone and lacks a portion of them. D and trimming come from the DNA, and the V and J calls and clone size come from that table. The sample lists 200,000 or so clones; roughly 70% were seen once. Material: PBMCs. V and J are TRBV19 and TRBJ2-7, with D perhaps TRBD2 (5 bases). The TCR was taken from a man in his forties in good health and CMV-seropositive. This CDR3 is CASSETPGISPREQYF. The CDR3 bases are TGTGCCAGTAGCGAGACCCCCGGGATTTCCCCTCGGGAGCAGTACTTC.